A single sample gave rise to the 12 T cell receptor beta chains below, sequenced in a study of OX40 agonist ivuxolimab in advanced cancers. TCRdb's table, derived via immunoSEQ multiplex PCR, lists solely in-frame clones and lacks some. The sample consists of 49,000 or so clones, more than 80% of them appearing once. The sequences come from CD4+ or CD8+ T cells sorted from blood, collected in a trial of the OX40 agonist ivuxolimab. These receptors were obtained from an adult with an advanced solid tumor such as melanoma, head and neck, liver or kidney cancer.

The chain recombines TRBV7-3 with TRBJ2-1; D unclear. V shed 0 bases and J shed 7 bases, with 4 bases lying between them. The germline gives CDR1 SGHTA, CDR2 FQGTGA. The CDR3 is made up of 12 amino acids. The DNA of the CDR3 is TGTGCCAGCAGCTTAACGGGGAATGAGCAGTTCTTC. Translation gives CASSLTGNEQFF.

The chain recombines TRBV18 with TRBJ2-7; 7 nucleotides agree with TRBD1. CDR1 is KGHSH, CDR2 LQKENI, per germline. V was pared by 4 bases and J by 1 base, with 10 bases of the junction left unmatched. This CDR3 spans 16 amino acids. DNA for the CDR3: TGTGCCAGCTCACACTCCCCGGGACAGCCTTCCTACGAGCAGTACTTC. Protein product: CASSHSPGQPSYEQYF.

J is TRBJ1-6 and V is TRBV30, with 8 bases identical to TRBD1. Germline CDR1 GTSNPN, CDR2 SVGIG (reference sequence). The CDR3 consists of 14 residues. J lost 8 bases, V lost 4 bases, and 7 bases had no gene match. The CDR3 is CAWTPDRGYSPLHF. In DNA, the CDR3 is TGTGCCTGGACCCCCGACAGGGGATATTCACCCCTCCACTTT.

This clone was found a few times. The gene calls are TRBV13 and TRBJ2-7; TRBD2 matches 7 bases. From germline, CDR1 is PRHDT and CDR2 FYEKMQ (reference sequence). This CDR3 is 13 amino acids long. V trimming: 4 bases; J trimming: 4 bases; junction bases outside the gene matches: 4. For the CDR3, the DNA is TGTGCCAGCAGCTCCCCCGGGGGGTACGAGCAGTACTTC. Translated, it gives CASSSPGGYEQYF.

The rearrangement joins TRBV19 to TRBJ2-2; 9 bases are shared with TRBD1. J was trimmed by 4 bases and V by 6 bases; bases with no gene match: 9. This CDR3 has 16 amino acids. Germline loops: CDR1 LNHDA, CDR2 SQIVND (reference sequence). DNA for the CDR3: TGTGCCAGTAGCACCCTGGGACAGGGACTCACCGGGGAGCTGTTTTTT. This translates into CASSTLGQGLTGELFF.

This chain connects TRBV7-6 to TRBJ2-2, with D possibly being TRBD2 (6 bases). From germline, CDR1 is SGHVS and CDR2 FNYEAQ. The CDR3 contains 13 residues. Trimming removed 4 bases from V and 5 bases from J, with 8 bases in between. The CDR3 reads CASSWRATGELFF. CDR3 nucleotides: TGTGCCAGCAGCTGGAGGGCGACCGGGGAGCTGTTTTTT.

This clone was counted many times. J is TRBJ1-2 and V is TRBV2; 8 nucleotides line up with TRBD1. The J segment lost 7 bases and the V segment lost 0 bases, leaving 10 bases of the junction unmatched. Germline V lookup: CDR1 SNHLY, CDR2 FYNNEI. The CDR3 consists of 16 residues. CDR3 coding DNA: TGTGCCAGCAGTGAAGCGCTTAGGGACAGGAGAAGTGGCTACACCTTC. Translation gives CASSEALRDRRSGYTF.

The CDR3 DNA is TGTGCCAGCAGCTTAGAGGGTAACACAGATACGCAGTATTTT. It encodes CASSLEGNTDTQYF. V gene TRBV11-3 combines with J gene TRBJ2-3, with D hard to call. The CDR3 is made up of 14 amino acids. Trimming stripped 0 bases from V and 2 bases from J, with 6 bases between. In germline, CDR1 is SGHNT, CDR2 YENEEA.

V gene TRBV5-4 combines with J gene TRBJ1-1; 8 bases line up with TRBD1. After removal of 1 base from V and 4 bases from J, the junction contained 6 bases not matched to a gene. Germline V gives CDR1 SGHNT, CDR2 YYREEE (reference sequence). CDR3 length equals 15 residues. CDR3 in amino acids: CASSLIVQGGTEAFF. The CDR3 coding sequence is TGTGCCAGCAGCTTGATAGTACAGGGGGGCACTGAAGCTTTCTTT.

J is TRBJ1-1 and V is TRBV19; D unclear. The germline V gene has CDR1 LNHDA and CDR2 SQIVND (reference sequence). There are 14 residues in the CDR3. V lost 2 bases and J lost 5, with 12 bases in between. The DNA for the CDR3 is TGTGCCAGTAGTATAATTGGGGTAGGGACTGAAGCTTTCTTT. Translating it yields CASSIIGVGTEAFF.

The genes are TRBV13 and TRBJ2-7, with TRBD2 as a possible D gene (5 bases). Trimming took off 2 bases at V and 3 bases at J, with 11 bases between the two ends. Germline CDR1 is PRHDT and CDR2 is FYEKMQ (reference sequence). The CDR3 length is 14 residues. The CDR3 region has the DNA TGTGCCAGCAGCTTAACGGACGAGGGCTACGAGCAGTACTTC. It translates to CASSLTDEGYEQYF.

This chain uses TRBV9 with TRBJ2-2; D is ambiguous. V dropped 4 bases and J dropped 4 bases, with 11 bases sitting between them. The CDR3 runs 14 residues. The germline V gene has CDR1 SGDLS and CDR2 YYNGEE. As DNA, the CDR3 is TGTGCCAGCAGCCCCCCTAGGGCCACCGGGGAGCTGTTTTTT. Its translation is CASSPPRATGELFF.